The 3 T cell receptor beta chains given below trace back to one sample, sequenced in a study of cytomegalovirus exposure and HLA in healthy donors. The primer mix had 60 Vbeta and 13 Jbeta primers. Generated by immunoSEQ multiplex PCR, the TCRdb table keeps only in-frame clones and is missing some. Here the sample spans about 140,000 clones, 66% being singletons. Sequencing was performed on PBMCs. Receptors were obtained from a woman aged 55-75 years in good health and CMV-seronegative.

V is TRBV19 and J is TRBJ1-5; perhaps TRBD1 as D (6 bases). Germline CDR1 and CDR2: LNHDA and SQIVND (reference sequence). The CDR3 runs to 14 residues. Deletions cut 5 bases from V and 4 bases from J, with 12 bases between. The CDR3 nucleotides are TGTGCCAGTAGTTCCAGGGGTATGAATCAGCCCCAGCATTTT. The encoded protein is CASSSRGMNQPQHF.

This clone was picked up a small number of times. The V gene is TRBV16, the J gene TRBJ1-5; 7 bases fit TRBD1. The length of the CDR3 is 17 residues. Germline CDR1 KGHSY, CDR2 FQNENV. Germline trimming cut 3 bases from V and 2 bases from J; bases unmatched to any gene: 10. The CDR3 bases are TGTGCCAGCAGCCAGCGCCCCCACGGACAGGGCAATCAGCCCCAGCATTTT. Protein: CASSQRPHGQGNQPQHF.

The chain combines TRBV29-1 with TRBJ2-5; D possibly corresponds to TRBD1 (6 bases). The CDR3 is 12 amino acids. Germline V gene data show CDR1 as SQVTM and CDR2 as ANQGSEA. V lost 7 bases to trimming and J lost 5 bases, with 14 bases between them. CDR3 nucleotide sequence: TGCAGCGCAACTCAGGGGTTTGAGACCCAGTACTTC. Its translation: CSATQGFETQYF.